This is a list of T cell receptor beta chains from one sample in a study of control samples from healthy donors and cancer patients. The method was immunoSEQ multiplex PCR; TCRdb's version includes in-frame clones alone and lacks a portion of them. The top ten hold roughly 18% of the sample, which has 35,000 to 55,000 clones, 70% seen once. The sequencing sample was made of formalin-fixed, paraffin-embedded tissue. These receptors were obtained from a male donor with melanoma. The CDR3 runs from the conserved cysteine through the conserved F or W. Fields, in order: J gene, V gene, D gene, clone size, CDR3 protein, CDR3 DNA. A D gene is named only where the DNA matches it firmly. Size is stated for part of the rows, as once, few or many counts, or as a class when the clone is expanded.

TRBJ2-7 TRBV5-6 TRBD2 once CASSLLAARNINEQYF TGTGCCAGCAGCCTTCTAGCGGCCCGAAACATTAACGAGCAGTACTTC
TRBJ2-1 TRBV19 . . CASSINGGMSEQFF TGTGCCAGTAGTATAAATGGAGGAATGAGTGAGCAGTTCTTC
TRBJ2-4 TRBV21-1 . . CASSGRQGGNIQYF TGTGCCAGCAGCGGAAGACAGGGCGGAAACATTCAGTACTTC
TRBJ2-1 TRBV6-5 TRBD2 . CASSTSGGYNEQFF TGTGCCAGCAGCACTAGCGGGGGTTACAATGAGCAGTTCTTC
TRBJ2-7 TRBV11-2 . . CASSGGIYEQYF TGTGCCAGCAGTGGAGGGATCTACGAGCAGTACTTC
TRBJ2-7 TRBV6-1 TRBD2 . CASSDQGLFYEQYF TGTGCCAGCAGTGATCAGGGACTATTCTACGAGCAGTACTTC
TRBJ2-3 TRBV5-1 . . CASSRGTSSTDTQYF TGCGCCAGCAGCCGAGGGACATCTAGCACAGATACGCAGTATTTT
TRBJ2-7 TRBV10-3 . . CAISEGPKSSYEQYF TGTGCCATCAGTGAGGGACCGAAGAGCTCCTACGAGCAGTACTTC
TRBJ2-7 TRBV7-9 TRBD2 . CASSLLAASYEQYF TGTGCCAGCAGCTTACTAGCGGCCTCCTACGAGCAGTACTTC
TRBJ1-4 TRBV28 TRBD1 . CASSFSLQGAGGKNNEKLFF TGTGCCAGCAGTTTCTCCCTACAGGGGGCAGGGGGGAAAAATAATGAAAAACTGTTTTTT
TRBJ1-6 TRBV4-2 TRBD1 . CASSQDLKGGHSPLHF TGTGCCAGCAGCCAAGATTTGAAAGGGGGCCATTCACCCCTCCACTTT
TRBJ2-2 TRBV30 TRBD2 . CAWSDTVAGWDTGELFF TGTGCCTGGAGTGACACCGTAGCGGGATGGGACACCGGGGAGCTGTTTTTT
TRBJ1-1 TRBV6-1 . . CASSEALRTEAFF TGTGCCAGCAGTGAAGCGCTTCGTACTGAAGCTTTCTTT
TRBJ2-1 TRBV23-1 . . CASSHFGTNNEQFF TGCGCCAGCAGTCATTTCGGGACGAACAATGAGCAGTTCTTC
TRBJ1-1 TRBV3-1/TRBV3-2 . . CASSQRDSYTEAFF TGTGCCAGCAGCCAGAGAGACTCGTACACTGAAGCTTTCTTT
TRBJ1-2 TRBV28 TRBD1 . CASSLFFGQGNYGYTF TGTGCCAGCAGTTTGTTCTTTGGACAGGGGAACTATGGCTACACCTTC
TRBJ2-3 TRBV24-1 . . CATSDSRKLGDTQYF TGTGCCACCAGTGATTCCCGGAAACTCGGAGATACGCAGTATTTT
TRBJ1-4 TRBV10-1 . few CASNRNNEKLFF TGCGCCAGCAACCGGAATAATGAAAAACTGTTTTTT
TRBJ2-5 TRBV14 . . CASSRTIGETQYF TGTGCCAGCAGCCGGACAATCGGTGAGACCCAGTACTTC
TRBJ2-3 TRBV9 . few CASSATGGGTDTQYF TGTGCCAGCAGCGCCACAGGGGGAGGGACAGATACGCAGTATTTT
TRBJ2-1 TRBV20-1 . . CSASSLAASYNEQFF TGCAGTGCTAGTTCCCTAGCTGCCTCCTACAATGAGCAGTTCTTC
TRBJ2-1 TRBV29-1 . few CSVESGGWDGAPNEQFF TGCAGCGTTGAGTCTGGGGGGTGGGACGGAGCCCCCAATGAGCAGTTCTTC
TRBJ2-1 TRBV6-1 . . CASSEESSYNEQFF TGTGCCAGCAGTGAGGAGAGCTCCTACAATGAGCAGTTCTTC
TRBJ1-2 TRBV28 . many CASKGQGGVTMAYTF TGTGCCAGCAAAGGCCAAGGGGGTGTAACTATGGCCTACACCTTC
TRBJ2-1 TRBV10-3 TRBD1 . CAISEPPGTGGEQFF TGTGCCATCAGTGAACCACCCGGGACAGGGGGTGAGCAGTTCTTC
TRBJ2-1 TRBV10-1 TRBD2 . CASRLPRGTSGRVDEQFF TGCGCCAGCAGACTCCCCCGGGGAACTAGCGGGAGGGTCGATGAGCAGTTCTTC
TRBJ2-3 TRBV3-1/TRBV3-2 TRBD2 few CASAPGGSGTDTQYF TGTGCCAGCGCTCCCGGGGGGTCGGGCACAGATACGCAGTATTTT
TRBJ1-4 TRBV9 . . CASSVGGGDEKLFF TGTGCCAGCAGCGTAGGGGGAGGGGACGAAAAACTGTTTTTT
TRBJ2-1 TRBV27 . . CASSWQGHNEQFF TGTGCCAGCAGTTGGCAAGGCCACAATGAGCAGTTCTTC
TRBJ1-5 TRBV5-4 . . CAYGRGQNDQPQHF TGTGCCTATGGCCGGGGGCAGAACGATCAGCCCCAGCATTTT
TRBJ2-1 TRBV10-3 TRBD2 . CAISPQTSGYNEQFF TGTGCCATCAGTCCGCAGACTAGCGGATACAATGAGCAGTTCTTC
TRBJ1-4 TRBV28 . . CASSSSTFATNEKLFF TGTGCCAGCAGTTCCTCCACCTTTGCAACTAATGAAAAACTGTTTTTT
TRBJ2-2 TRBV5-1 . few CASSLKGPGTGELFF TGCGCCAGCAGCTTGAAGGGCCCGGGCACCGGGGAGCTGTTTTTT
TRBJ1-5 TRBV30 . . CAWSKGGQPQHF TGTGCCTGGAGTAAAGGGGGTCAGCCCCAGCATTTT
TRBJ2-5 TRBV4-2 . . CASSHPKGETQYF TGTGCCAGCAGCCACCCAAAGGGGGAGACCCAGTACTTC
TRBJ2-7 TRBV29-1 TRBD1 few CSVKGARDYEQYF TGCAGCGTCAAGGGGGCGAGGGACTACGAGCAGTACTTC
TRBJ1-4 TRBV28 . few CASTISLLNEKLFF TGTGCCAGCACCATAAGTCTGCTTAATGAAAAACTGTTTTTT
TRBJ1-2 TRBV7-9 TRBD1 . CASSFPGTGGLYGYTF TGTGCCAGCAGCTTCCCAGGGACAGGGGGACTCTATGGCTACACCTTC
TRBJ1-1 TRBV30 . once CAWIGYGTEAFF TGTGCCTGGATAGGGTACGGCACTGAAGCTTTCTTT
TRBJ2-3 TRBV9 . . CASSVSSFSTDTQYF TGTGCCAGCAGCGTTTCCAGCTTTAGCACAGATACGCAGTATTTT
TRBJ2-6 TRBV6-5 . . CASSYSFGAGANVLTF TGTGCCAGCAGTTACTCCTTTGGGGCTGGGGCCAACGTCCTGACTTTC
TRBJ2-7 TRBV18 . . CASSPNPDGEQYF TGTGCCAGCTCACCGAATCCAGATGGGGAGCAGTACTTC
TRBJ2-2 TRBV29-1 . few CSVVERFEGELFF TGCAGCGTTGTGGAACGTTTTGAGGGGGAGCTGTTTTTT
TRBJ1-1 TRBV28 . many CASRKQGREEAFF TGTGCCAGCAGGAAACAGGGCCGGGAAGAAGCTTTCTTT
TRBJ2-7 TRBV4-2 . . CASSQDPWGSSSYEQYF TGTGCCAGCAGCCAAGATCCTTGGGGGTCCTCCTCCTACGAGCAGTACTTC
TRBJ2-1 TRBV6-5 TRBD2 . CASSWGLAEYNEQFF TGTGCCAGCAGCTGGGGACTAGCGGAGTACAATGAGCAGTTCTTC
TRBJ1-2 TRBV28 . . CASSFRYRLGYGYTF TGTGCCAGCAGTTTCCGCTACAGGTTGGGCTATGGCTACACCTTC
TRBJ1-2 TRBV2 . . CASSEGPILGYTF TGTGCCAGCAGTGAGGGGCCTATTCTGGGCTACACCTTC
TRBJ2-1 TRBV7-9 . few CASSSSPREQFF TGTGCCAGCAGCTCTAGCCCGAGGGAGCAGTTCTTC
TRBJ1-2 TRBV5-8 . . CASSFSTPYGYTF TGTGCCAGCAGCTTTTCGACACCTTATGGCTACACCTTC
TRBJ2-2 TRBV28 TRBD1 . CASSRDRVNGELFF TGTGCCAGCAGCAGGGACAGGGTTAACGGGGAGCTGTTTTTT
TRBJ2-3 TRBV27 TRBD1 . CASLTTGGAGDTQYF TGTGCCAGCCTAACGACAGGGGGCGCGGGGGATACGCAGTATTTT
TRBJ2-1 TRBV3-1/TRBV3-2 TRBD2 . CASSQDGSGSLNEQFF TGTGCCAGCAGCCAAGATGGTAGCGGGAGTCTTAATGAGCAGTTCTTC
TRBJ2-1 TRBV7-2 TRBD2 . CASSALTSGRSDEQFF TGTGCCAGCAGCGCCCTGACTAGCGGGAGGAGCGATGAGCAGTTCTTC
TRBJ2-1 TRBV5-6 . . CASSRIGAGNEQFF TGTGCCAGCAGCCGGATCGGCGCGGGGAATGAGCAGTTCTTC